This is a list of T cell receptor beta chains from one sample in a study of OX40 agonist ivuxolimab in advanced cancers. Generated by immunoSEQ multiplex PCR, the TCRdb table keeps only in-frame clones and is missing some. The sample gives 55,000 to 90,000 clones, 75% to 90% of which show up once; approximately 2.8% is in the top ten. The sample in question was CD4+ or CD8+ T cells sorted from blood, obtained in a trial of the OX40 agonist ivuxolimab. These receptors were taken from an adult with an advanced solid tumor such as melanoma, head and neck, liver or kidney cancer. CDR3s include the opening cysteine and the closing phenylalanine or tryptophan. The D gene is left open where the match is weak. Only part of the rows carry a size: once, few, many, or a class if the clone is expanded.

>once|TRBV19|.|TRBJ1-1
TGTGCCAGTCAGCTCTTAGGAAACATGAACACTGAAGCTTTCTTT
CASQLLGNMNTEAFF
>few|TRBV27|.|TRBJ2-1
TGTGCCAGCGGAACTCCGCAGGGTTCGTTCGTCGATGAGCAGTTCTTC
CASGTPQGSFVDEQFF
>.|TRBV28|.|TRBJ1-2
TGTGCCAGCAGTTTATTTGGGTCTAACTATGGCTACACCTTC
CASSLFGSNYGYTF
>.|TRBV5-6|.|TRBJ2-5
TGTGCCAGCAGGGGAGTCCAGGGACACCAAGGGACCCAGTACTTC
CASRGVQGHQGTQYF
>.|TRBV19|.|TRBJ1-2
TGTGCCAGTACCACGACACGGGGCAACTATGGCTACACCTTC
CASTTTRGNYGYTF
>.|TRBV7-2|.|TRBJ1-6
TGTGCCAGCAGCTTAACTACAGGGAATAATTCACCCCTCCACTTT
CASSLTTGNNSPLHF
>few|TRBV7-3|.|TRBJ2-6
TGTGCCAGCAGCCAATCCTCTGGGGCCAACGTCCTGACTTTC
CASSQSSGANVLTF
>.|TRBV28|.|TRBJ1-6
TGTGCCGCAAAGGGCGACTCCAGTTCACCCCTCCACTTT
CAAKGDSSSPLHF
>.|TRBV28|.|TRBJ2-7
TGTGCCAGCCTAAGGGGGAGCTCCTACGAGCAGTACTTC
CASLRGSSYEQYF
>.|TRBV28|.|TRBJ1-3
TGTGCCAGCAGCTCACTCCTGACTGGAAACACCATATATTTT
CASSSLLTGNTIYF
>.|TRBV6-4|TRBD2|TRBJ2-7
TGTGCCTTCCTAGTCCGGGGGGGCAAGACCTACGAGCAGTACTTC
CAFLVRGGKTYEQYF
>.|TRBV6-1|TRBD2|TRBJ2-7
TGTGCCAGCTTAGGGACTAGCGGCGAGCAGTACTTC
CASLGTSGEQYF
>.|TRBV9|.|TRBJ1-6
TGTGCCAGCAGCGTAGGGCCGAGCTCCTATAATTCACCCCTCCACTTT
CASSVGPSSYNSPLHF